This T cell receptor beta chain came from a study of blood T cell repertoires in COVID-19. Per the authors' pipeline: Amplifying reference gene primers gave estimates of nucleated cell counts. TCRdb keeps only in-frame clones here, not all; method: immunoSEQ multiplex PCR. V, J and clone size reflect that table, while D and trimming were determined from the DNA. The data contain about 130,000 clones, around 81% of them singletons. This clone was observed a single time. The junction had 8 bases not matched to a gene; V was cut back by 1 base and J by 2 bases. The germline CDR1 and CDR2 sequences are SGHTA and FQGTGA. The CDR3 runs to 17 residues.

The receptor's source is a man aged 35 to 55 with active or convalescent COVID-19. The specimen sequenced was peripheral blood. The chain has TRBV7-3 and TRBJ2-1; the match to TRBD2 covers 7 bases. CDR3 DNA: TGTGCCAGCAGCTTAAATGGGGGGGAGGTCCCCTACAATGAGCAGTTCTTC. Amino acid sequence: CASSLNGGEVPYNEQFF.